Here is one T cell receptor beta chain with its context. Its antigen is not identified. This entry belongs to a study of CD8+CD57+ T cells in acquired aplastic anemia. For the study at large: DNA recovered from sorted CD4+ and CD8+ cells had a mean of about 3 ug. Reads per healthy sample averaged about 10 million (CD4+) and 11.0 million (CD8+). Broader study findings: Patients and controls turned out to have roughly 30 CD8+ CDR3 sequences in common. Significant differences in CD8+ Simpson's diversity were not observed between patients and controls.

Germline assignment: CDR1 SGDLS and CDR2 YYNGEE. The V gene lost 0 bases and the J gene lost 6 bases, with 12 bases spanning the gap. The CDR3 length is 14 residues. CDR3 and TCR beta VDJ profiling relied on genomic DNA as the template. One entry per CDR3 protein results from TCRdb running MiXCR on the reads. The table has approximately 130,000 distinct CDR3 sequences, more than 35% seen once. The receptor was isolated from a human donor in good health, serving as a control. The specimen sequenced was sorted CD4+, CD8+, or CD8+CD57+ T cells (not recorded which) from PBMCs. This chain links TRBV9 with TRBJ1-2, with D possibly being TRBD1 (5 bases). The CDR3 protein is CASSVGGDYDGYTF. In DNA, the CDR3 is TGTGCCAGCAGCGTAGGGGGGGATTACGATGGCTACACCTTC.